These T cell receptor beta chains were read from a single sample in a study of Graves' ophthalmopathy and Graves' hyperthyroidism. TCRdb ran MiXCR on the multiplex PCR reads and lists one entry per CDR3 protein. The table lists 450,000 to 600,000 distinct CDR3 sequences, less than 45% of them singletons. The specimen sequenced was peripheral blood or thyroid tissue (not recorded which). The receptors were sampled from an adult man with Graves' hyperthyroidism. Both conserved end residues are part of each CDR3. Each record gives: clone size, J gene, V gene, CDR3 protein. Size values are once, few and many counts, or a class for expanded clones, and some rows have none.

many | TRBJ1-2 | TRBV12-3/TRBV12-4 | CASSFGQGSDGYTF
many | TRBJ2-7 | TRBV10-1 | CASSPGLAGASYEQYF
- | TRBJ1-1 | TRBV7-3 | CASGTAFTEAFF
many | TRBJ2-7 | TRBV20-1 | CSARGGQGYEQYF
many | TRBJ1-1 | TRBV5-1 | CASSLVGSTEAFF
- | TRBJ2-7 | TRBV29-1 | CASSQARDRGDYEQYF
- | TRBJ1-1 | TRBV12-3/TRBV12-4 | CASRLSQGSTEAFF
many | TRBJ1-2 | TRBV10-3 | CAISIRDQLEYGYTF
- | TRBJ2-6 | TRBV9 | CASTPGQGLSGANVLTF
- | - | TRBV7-2 | CASSLSTGGEQFF
few | TRBJ2-2 | TRBV4-1 | CASSQDPGRNTGELFF
many | TRBJ1-2 | TRBV2 | CASSGGRDRGDGYTF
- | TRBJ2-2 | TRBV19 | CAWSGVGELFF
few | TRBJ1-5 | TRBV19 | CASSRFLGINGPNQPQHF
- | TRBJ1-2 | TRBV12-3/TRBV12-4 | CASSWGTGTGTF
many | TRBJ1-1 | TRBV15 | CATSGRGQGTANTEAFF
- | TRBJ1-3 | TRBV15 | CATSSYFKADYDSGNTIYF
once | TRBJ2-7 | TRBV29-1 | CSVEGGDSYEQYF
many | TRBJ2-7 | TRBV9 | CASSVADEQYF
- | - | TRBV2 | CATQTSGGARQFF
once | TRBJ1-1 | TRBV2 | CAGSLTNTEAFF
- | TRBJ1-1 | TRBV25-1 | CASSVGGGGGPTEAFF
- | TRBJ2-2 | TRBV7-3 | CASSLWQGAGHTGELFF
- | TRBJ1-2 | TRBV7-2 | CASSLDLSNYGYTF
- | TRBJ1-6 | TRBV10-2 | CASSYGRPDSPLHF
few | TRBJ2-7 | TRBV28 | CASSLPGWEQYF
- | TRBJ1-1 | TRBV7-3 | CASSLVLLRTGGGTEAFF
many | TRBJ2-5 | TRBV6-1 | CASSLAGALQETQYF
many | TRBJ2-2 | TRBV7-9 | CASRGQHEGSGGELFF
- | TRBJ2-7 | TRBV29-1 | CSARVGEQYF
- | TRBJ2-2 | TRBV6-5 | CASRTGTGGSGELFF